These 13 T cell receptor beta chains originate from one sample sequenced in a study of T cell responses to AZD1222 COVID-19 vaccine. TCRdb keeps only in-frame clones here, not all; method: immunoSEQ multiplex PCR. This sample carries approximately 120,000 clones, around 89% of them seen once, and the ten largest clones take 11%. Sequencing used peripheral blood, obtained on day 0 of MenACWY control vaccination. The origin of the receptors is an adult in good health.

Comments on this clone: The identical CDR3 is also encoded by other nucleotide sequences in the sample. V gene TRBV5-6 combines with J gene TRBJ1-5; no clear D. This CDR3 contains 17 residues. V lost 0 bases, J lost 0 bases, and 13 bases lay in between. Germline V gene sequence: CDR1 SGHDT, CDR2 YYEEEE. Written as DNA, the CDR3 is TGTGCCAGCAGCTTGGGGGGTGGGATTAATAGCAATCAGCCCCAGCATTTT. Protein: CASSLGGGINSNQPQHF.

The count of this clone is one. Other DNA sequences of this sample code for an identical CDR3. The chain employs TRBV11-3 and TRBJ2-1; no firm D call. With 1 base removed from V and 8 bases from J, the gap between germline ends came to 6 bases. The CDR3 contains 12 residues. The germline gives CDR1 SGHNT, CDR2 YENEEA. CDR3: CASSLGGDEQFF. CDR3 DNA sequence: TGTGCCAGCAGCTTAGGTGGCGATGAGCAGTTCTTC.

This clone came up a few times. The chain couples TRBV5-6 to TRBJ1-2, with D maybe TRBD1 (6 bases). With 4 bases removed from V and 6 bases from J, the gap between germline ends came to 13 bases. This CDR3 region has 13 residues. Germline V gene lookup returns CDR1 SGHDT and CDR2 YYEEEE. The CDR3 reads CASSERGRDGYTF. The CDR3, as DNA: TGTGCCAGCAGCGAAAGGGGGAGAGATGGCTACACCTTC.

The V call is TRBV9, the J call TRBJ1-6, with 9 nucleotides matching TRBD1. The V and J ends lost 3 bases and 13 bases, in that order; junction bases with no gene match: 11. This CDR3 spans 15 amino acids. The germline gives CDR1 SGDLS, CDR2 YYNGEE. The CDR3, as DNA: TGTGCCAGCAGCGACAGCGGGACAGGGATTTACCCCCTCCACTTT. This codes for CASSDSGTGIYPLHF.

The J gene is TRBJ1-1, the V gene TRBV12-3 or TRBV12-4; D not certain. V lost 6 bases and J 1 base, leaving 3 bases between the germline ends. This CDR3 is 11 amino acids long. Written as DNA, the CDR3 is TGTGCCAGCAGCCGGAACACTGAAGCTTTCTTT. Translated: CASSRNTEAFF.

The J gene is TRBJ2-7, the V gene TRBV5-6; D is undetermined. This CDR3 spans 15 amino acids. The V end was cut by 2 bases, the J end by 0 bases, with 12 bases between. Germline V gene data show CDR1 as SGHDT and CDR2 as YYEEEE. The CDR3 region is CASSLLLRSSYEQYF. Written as DNA, the CDR3 is TGTGCCAGCAGCTTACTACTGAGGAGCTCCTACGAGCAGTACTTC. The full variable domain, its missing parts supplied by reference TRBV5-6 and TRBJ2-7, is DAGVTQSPTHLIKTRGQQVTLRCSPKSGHDTVSWYQQALGQGPQFIFQYYEEEERQRGNFPDRFSGHQFPNYSSELNVNALLLGDSALYLCASSLLLRSSYEQYFGPGTRLTVT.

The chain carries TRBV3-1 (or the pseudogene TRBV3-2) and TRBJ1-4; TRBD1 matches at 7 bases. CDR3 length: 17 amino acids. V lost 3 bases, J lost 2 bases, and 9 bases stayed unmatched. Germline CDR1 is LGHDT and CDR2 is YNNKEL (reference sequence). The CDR3 coding sequence is TGTGCCAGCAGCCACGCTGGACAGGTGGGCACTAATGAAAAACTGTTTTTT. Translating it yields CASSHAGQVGTNEKLFF.

The J gene is TRBJ2-1, the V gene TRBV9; D tentatively fits TRBD1 or TRBD2 (5 bases each). This CDR3 is built from 15 residues. CDR1 is SGDLS, CDR2 YYNGEE, per germline. V lost 0 bases and J 6 bases, leaving 13 bases between the germline ends. The CDR3 DNA follows: TGTGCCAGCAGCGTAGGAGGGACGGGTGGCAATGAGCAGTTCTTC. It encodes CASSVGGTGGNEQFF.

V usage is TRBV28 and J usage is TRBJ2-3; the D gene is possibly TRBD1 (6 bases). Germline CDR1 and CDR2: MDHEN and SYDVKM. V gave up 7 bases and J gave up 1 base, with 30 bases separating them. The CDR3 loop spans 20 amino acids. CDR3 nucleotide sequence: TGTGCCAGCACCCCCGGGACACCCGATCGGCCGAGATTCGGCACAGATACGCAGTATTTT. This codes for CASTPGTPDRPRFGTDTQYF.

The chain combines TRBV18 with TRBJ2-5; no reliable D call. CDR1 KGHSH and CDR2 LQKENI come from the germline V gene. This CDR3 has 14 residues. Trimming stripped 1 base from V and 1 base from J, with 7 bases between. CDR3 residues: CASSPLYGQETQYF. The DNA of the CDR3 is TGTGCCAGCTCACCACTTTATGGCCAAGAGACCCAGTACTTC.

Only one count was recorded for this clone. The chain carries TRBV12-3 or TRBV12-4 and TRBJ1-1; D uncertain. Trimming took off 1 base at V and 2 bases at J, with 5 bases between the two ends. This CDR3 is 13 amino acids long. The CDR3 nucleotides read TGTGCCAGCAGTTTAGAACCAAACACTGAAGCTTTCTTT. Encoded protein: CASSLEPNTEAFF.

The rearrangement joins TRBV5-1 to TRBJ2-7; D not certain. The ends were cut back, 3 bases at V and 4 bases at J, with 8 bases in the middle. The CDR3 has 12 amino acids. The germline V gene has CDR1 SGHRS and CDR2 YFSETQ. As DNA, the CDR3 is TGCGCCAGCAGCTCCCCTGGTTACGAGCAGTACTTC. Its translation is CASSSPGYEQYF.

The chain has TRBV28 and TRBJ1-2; D remains ambiguous. Trimming cost V 2 bases and J 7 bases, with 8 bases left between them. Per the germline V gene, CDR1 is MDHEN and CDR2 is SYDVKM. The CDR3 runs to 12 residues. The DNA for the CDR3 is TGTGCCAGCAGTTTACAGGTCGGTGGCTACACCTTC. It codes for CASSLQVGGYTF.